Listed here are 31 T cell receptor beta chains from one sample, sequenced in a study of T-cell reconstitution after alpha-beta-depleted transplantation in children. Unique molecular identifiers tagged the TCRbeta library. MiXCR, applied by TCRdb to the PCR reads, yields one record per CDR3 protein. The sample yields about 600,000 distinct CDR3 sequences, more than 20% seen once. This material consisted of PBMCs, mostly from graft donor cells, taken 360 days after TCRalphabeta/CD19-depleted stem cell transplant. The receptors come from a boy under two years old who had a stem cell transplant for acute myeloid leukemia, so the T cells may come from the graft donor.

The chain has TRBV20-1 and TRBJ2-7; no firm D call. V lost 5 bases and J lost 3, with 17 bases in between. CDR1 DFQATT and CDR2 SNEGSKA come from the germline V gene (reference sequence). CDR3 length equals 14 residues. The CDR3 bases are TGCAGTGCTTGCGAGTTATCCCAGCACTACGAGCAGTACTTC. Amino acids: CSACELSQHYEQYF.

This clonotype was detected a few times. The rearrangement links TRBV6-1 to TRBJ1-5, with 10 bases matching TRBD1. Germline V gene lookup returns CDR1 MNHNS and CDR2 SASEGT. Unmatched junction bases numbered 7, after V lost 4 bases and J lost 4 bases. This CDR3 has 16 residues. DNA for the CDR3: TGTGCCAGCAGTGCCACCAGGACAGGGGGGAATCAGCCCCAGCATTTT. Its translation is CASSATRTGGNQPQHF.

This clonotype was seen ten or more times. V is TRBV5-1 and J is TRBJ2-3; weak D call: TRBD1 (6 bases). This CDR3 comprises 15 residues. The ends were cut back, 4 bases at V and 0 bases at J, with 12 bases in the middle. The germline V gene has CDR1 SGHRS and CDR2 YFSETQ. As DNA, the CDR3 is TGCGCCAGCAGCCCGGACAGTACTAGCACAGATACGCAGTATTTT. It specifies CASSPDSTSTDTQYF. Variable domain in full (rest from reference TRBV5-1 and TRBJ2-3): KAGVTQTPRYLIKTRGQQVTLSCSPISGHRSVSWYQQTPGQGLQFLFEYFSETQRNKGNFPGRFSGRQFSNSRSEMNVSTLELGDSALYLCASSPDSTSTDTQYFGPGTRLTVL.

The chain links TRBV4-3 to TRBJ2-1; TRBD2 matches at 8 bases. V was pared by 0 bases and J by 15 bases, with 7 bases of the junction left unmatched. Germline V gene lookup returns CDR1 LGHNA and CDR2 YSLEER. The CDR3 spans 13 residues. The CDR3 spells CASSQESGGKWFF. CDR3 sequence (DNA): TGCGCCAGCAGCCAAGAAAGCGGGGGCAAATGGTTCTTC.

This clonotype was seen a few times. CDR3 nucleotides: TGCGCCAGCAGCTCACCTGATGGCTACACCTTC. Encoded protein: CASSSPDGYTF. The rearrangement uses TRBV5-1 and TRBJ1-2; D is unresolved. Germline V gene data show CDR1 as SGHRS and CDR2 as YFSETQ. The germline V and J ends were trimmed by 3 bases and 6 bases, with 6 bases remaining between them. This CDR3 comprises 11 residues.

This clonotype has a count of ten or more. The rearrangement links TRBV6-5 to TRBJ2-1, with D hard to call. Germline V gives CDR1 MNHEY, CDR2 SVGAGI. CDR3 size: 15 residues. V dropped 0 bases and J dropped 2 bases, with 8 bases sitting between them. The CDR3 coding sequence is TGTGCCAGCAGTTACTCGGACGTTCCCTACAATGAGCAGTTCTTC. Residues: CASSYSDVPYNEQFF.

The J gene is TRBJ1-5, the V gene TRBV7-2; D is ambiguous. The germline V and J ends were trimmed by 5 bases and 8 bases, with 19 bases remaining between them. CDR1 SGHTA and CDR2 FQGNSA come from the germline V gene. This CDR3 has 15 amino acids. CDR3 coding DNA: TGTGCCAGCAGCCCCCGATCTGGAGGTGGGAAGCCCCAGCATTTT. Protein: CASSPRSGGGKPQHF.

This clonotype showed up just a few times. V and J are TRBV19 and TRBJ1-2; weak D call: TRBD1 (5 bases). This CDR3 is built from 15 residues. V gave up 1 base and J gave up 4 bases, with 13 bases separating them. The germline V gene has CDR1 LNHDA and CDR2 SQIVND (reference sequence). CDR3 sequence: CASSIVGAGSYGYTF. In DNA form, the CDR3 reads TGTGCCAGTAGTATAGTCGGGGCAGGATCCTATGGCTACACCTTC.

This chain links TRBV7-2 with TRBJ2-3, with TRBD2 matching 7 bases. The CDR3 loop spans 15 amino acids. V gave up 4 bases and J gave up 0 bases; unmatched junction bases: 4. CDR1 SGHTA and CDR2 FQGNSA come from the germline V gene. The CDR3 region has the DNA TGTGCCAGCAGCTCCGGGGGGTACAGCACAGATACGCAGTATTTT. It is translated as CASSSGGYSTDTQYF.

This clonotype showed up just a few times. V gene TRBV6-5 combines with J gene TRBJ2-3, with 8 nucleotides matching TRBD2. The CDR3 totals 14 residues. Germline V gene sequence: CDR1 MNHEY, CDR2 SVGAGI. Trimming took 4 bases from V and 2 from J; bases not matched to a gene: 2. CDR3 nucleotide sequence: TGTGCCAGCAGTTTAGCGGGGCTCACAGATACGCAGTATTTT. This gives the protein CASSLAGLTDTQYF.

This chain links TRBV20-1 with TRBJ1-2, with TRBD1 matching over 7 bases. The CDR3 is 13 amino acids. Germline values: CDR1 DFQATT, CDR2 SNEGSKA (reference sequence). Trimming at V came to 5 bases and at J to 7 bases, leaving 10 bases not matched to a gene. The CDR3 is CSAPDRATGGYTF. The CDR3 nucleotides read TGCAGTGCTCCAGACAGGGCGACGGGTGGCTACACCTTC.

The genes are TRBV20-1 and TRBJ2-1, with D perhaps given as TRBD1 or TRBD2 (6 bases each). The germline CDR1 and CDR2 sequences are DFQATT and SNEGSKA (reference sequence). V lost 3 bases to trimming and J lost 1 base, with 13 bases between them. The CDR3 consists of 15 residues. In DNA, the CDR3 is TGCAGTGCTAGGAATAGGGGGGTTTCCTACAATGAGCAGTTCTTC. Its translation is CSARNRGVSYNEQFF.

This clonotype has more than one count but fewer than ten. The gene calls are TRBV5-6 and TRBJ2-3, with D possibly TRBD1 on 8 matching bases. This CDR3 is built from 19 residues. The germline V gene has CDR1 SGHDT and CDR2 YYEEEE. The V gene lost 1 base and the J gene lost 0 bases, with 21 bases spanning the gap. The CDR3 loop is CASSLPHRGGVGSTDTQYF. CDR3 bases: TGTGCCAGCAGCTTGCCCCACAGGGGGGGGGTGGGTAGCACAGATACGCAGTATTTT.

This clonotype was observed a handful of times. This chain connects TRBV7-9 to TRBJ1-2; D unresolved. CDR3 size: 12 residues. CDR1 SEHNR and CDR2 FQNEAQ come from the germline V gene (reference sequence). V was shortened by 3 bases and J by 8 bases, with 10 bases between the two germline ends. CDR3 amino acids: CASSLGPRGYTF. The CDR3 bases are TGTGCCAGCAGCTTGGGCCCAAGGGGCTACACCTTC.

The gene calls are TRBV29-1 and TRBJ1-4; a possible D gene is TRBD1 (5 bases). This CDR3 is 16 amino acids long. The V gene lost 0 bases and the J gene lost 7 bases, with 18 bases spanning the gap. Germline CDR1 SQVTM, CDR2 ANQGSEA. For the CDR3, the DNA is TGCAGCGTTGAAGATTATGCACGGGGGGAAACTGAAAAACTGTTTTTT. This codes for CSVEDYARGETEKLFF.

The CDR3 protein is CASSQLGLTYEQYV. In DNA form, the CDR3 reads TGTGCCAGCAGTCAACTCGGACTGACCTACGAGCAGTACGTC. The gene calls are TRBV28 and TRBJ2-7; tentative D call: TRBD2 (5 bases). Trimming left V 5 bases short and J 2 bases short, with 13 bases between. The germline CDR1 and CDR2 sequences are MDHEN and SYDVKM. This CDR3 has 14 residues.

This clonotype occurred many times. The J gene is TRBJ2-5, the V gene TRBV20-1; D not certain. CDR1 and CDR2 (germline): DFQATT, SNEGSKA (reference sequence). Trimming removed 7 bases from V and 5 bases from J, with 11 bases in between. The CDR3 has 11 amino acids. The CDR3 coding sequence is TGCAGTGAGGCAGGCTCGGAGACCCAGTACTTC. Residues: CSEAGSETQYF.

This clonotype was counted only a few times. The V and J genes are TRBV12-3 or TRBV12-4 and TRBJ1-1, with D tentatively TRBD1 (6 bases). Trimming took 10 bases from V and 5 from J, leaving 20 bases between them. The CDR3 spans 14 residues. DNA for the CDR3: TGTGCCATCGAGGTGGGGCCAAGGGGGACTGAAGCTTTCTTT. It codes for CAIEVGPRGTEAFF.

J is TRBJ2-1 and V is TRBV28, with D tentatively TRBD1 or TRBD2 (5 bases each). Trimming removed 5 bases from V and 0 bases from J, with 17 bases in between. CDR1 is MDHEN, CDR2 SYDVKM, per germline. The CDR3 is 17 amino acids. CDR3 coding DNA: TGTGCCAGCAGTGTCGAGGGGTGGCCGAGCTCCTACAATGAGCAGTTCTTC. Translated, it gives CASSVEGWPSSYNEQFF.

In its sample, this clonotype was seen a few times. The CDR3 coding sequence is TGTGCCAGCAGTGACCAGGCCGGAATCGAAGAGACCCAGTACTTC. This encodes CASSDQAGIEETQYF. The chain is built from TRBV25-1 and TRBJ2-5, with D hard to call. Deletions cut 3 bases from V and 3 bases from J, with 14 bases between. The CDR3 has 15 amino acids. CDR1 and CDR2 (germline): MGHDK, SYGVNS. The full variable domain, completed using reference TRBV25-1 and TRBJ2-5, is EADIYQTPRYLVIGTGKKITLECSQTMGHDKMYWYQQDPGMELHLIHYSYGVNSTEKGDLSSESTVSRIRTEHFPLTLESARPSHTSQYLCASSDQAGIEETQYFGPGTRLLVL.

Ten or more counts support this clonotype. The chain employs TRBV5-1 and TRBJ2-7, with D tentatively TRBD1 (5 bases). The V gene lost 0 bases and the J gene lost 3 bases, with 13 bases spanning the gap. This CDR3 contains 15 residues. Looked up from germline, CDR1 is SGHRS and CDR2 is YFSETQ. The CDR3 loop is CASSLEQAVGYEQYF. CDR3 DNA sequence: TGCGCCAGCAGCTTGGAACAGGCCGTGGGCTACGAGCAGTACTTC.

The chain uses TRBV20-1 and TRBJ2-3; possible D gene TRBD2, 6 bases. Germline V gene lookup returns CDR1 DFQATT and CDR2 SNEGSKA (reference sequence). The germline V and J ends were trimmed by 0 bases and 5 bases, with 9 bases remaining between them. CDR3 size: 13 residues. The CDR3 here is CSARETSLDTQYF. DNA for the CDR3: TGCAGTGCTAGAGAGACTAGTCTAGATACGCAGTATTTT.

This clonotype was detected ten times or more. The chain links TRBV7-8 to TRBJ2-5; tentatively, D is TRBD1 (6 bases). This CDR3 has 15 residues. Germline V CDR1 and CDR2: SGHVS, FQNEAQ. Trimming cost V 5 bases and J 7 bases, with 20 bases left between them. CDR3: CASSINMGALATQYF. The CDR3 bases are TGTGCCAGCAGCATTAACATGGGGGCTCTGGCGACCCAGTACTTC. Full variable domain (outside the CDR3, taken from reference TRBV7-8 and TRBJ2-5): GAGVSQSPRYKVAKRGQDVALRCDPISGHVSLFWYQQALGQGPEFLTYFQNEAQLDKSGLPSDRFFAERPEGSVSTLKIQRTQQEDSAVYLCASSINMGALATQYFGPGTRLLVL.

CDR3 nucleotide sequence: TGTGCCAGTATTGGGGGGGCATCCGGGGAGCTGTTTTTT. It yields the protein CASIGGASGELFF. V usage is TRBV19 and J usage is TRBJ2-2, with a tentative D call TRBD2 (7 bases). This CDR3 is built from 13 residues. V was trimmed by 7 bases and J by 6 bases, leaving 12 bases between them. Germline CDR1 LNHDA, CDR2 SQIVND (reference sequence).

The sample holds a few counts of this clonotype. V and J are TRBV6-1 and TRBJ2-7; D gene uncertain. With 2 bases removed from V and 6 bases from J, the gap between germline ends came to 8 bases. The CDR3 runs 12 residues. Looked up from germline, CDR1 is MNHNS and CDR2 is SASEGT. DNA for the CDR3: TGTGCCAGCAGTGAAAACCGGGCCGAGCAGTACGTC. Protein sequence: CASSENRAEQYV.

Ten or more counts support this clonotype. V gene TRBV5-5 combines with J gene TRBJ2-1, with D possibly matching TRBD1 (7 bases). Germline V gene lookup returns CDR1 SGHKS and CDR2 YYEKEE (reference sequence). The V end lost 4 bases, the J end lost 5 bases, and 10 bases lay between the germline ends. The CDR3 spans 13 residues. The CDR3 coding sequence is TGTGCCAGCAGCGGGGGGACAGACAATGAGCAGTTCTTC. Its protein is CASSGGTDNEQFF.

The V gene is TRBV4-1, the J gene TRBJ2-3, with 9 bases that match TRBD2. There are 14 residues in the CDR3. Germline V gene lookup returns CDR1 MGHRA and CDR2 YSYEKL. Unmatched junction bases numbered 7, after V lost 4 bases and J lost 8 bases. CDR3 sequence: CASSPSGERGTQYF. The CDR3 region has the DNA TGCGCCAGCAGCCCTAGCGGGGAACGGGGTACGCAGTATTTT.

The sample holds a few counts of this clonotype. This chain connects TRBV20-1 to TRBJ1-1; no clear D gene. V was pared by 5 bases and J by 2 bases, with 12 bases between. The CDR3 loop spans 13 amino acids. Per germline, CDR1 DFQATT and CDR2 SNEGSKA (reference sequence). CDR3 sequence reads: CSAPDVGNTEAFF. For the CDR3, the DNA is TGCAGTGCTCCAGACGTAGGAAACACTGAAGCTTTCTTT.

V usage is TRBV29-1 and J usage is TRBJ2-5; a possible D gene is TRBD2 (5 bases). Germline V gene data show CDR1 as SQVTM and CDR2 as ANQGSEA. The V and J ends lost 2 bases and 2 bases respectively, with 15 bases between them. This CDR3 region has 15 residues. CDR3 sequence reads: CSVELGRREQETQYF. The CDR3 DNA reads TGCAGCGTTGAATTAGGTCGACGGGAACAAGAGACCCAGTACTTC. The full variable domain, rest sourced from reference TRBV29-1 and TRBJ2-5, is SAVISQKPSRDICQRGTSLTIQCQVDSQVTMMFWYRQQPGQSLTLIATANQGSEATYESGFVIDKFPISRPNLTFSTLTVSNMSPEDSSIYLCSVELGRREQETQYFGPGTRLLVL.

The CDR3 region has the DNA TGCAGTGCAGCCTCGACAGGGGCATGGGAAAAACTGTTTTTT. Translation gives CSAASTGAWEKLFF. This chain uses TRBV20-1 with TRBJ1-4, with TRBD1 matching 8 bases. The CDR3 has 14 amino acids. J lost 8 bases, V lost 6 bases, and 11 bases had no gene match. Germline CDR1 reads DFQATT; CDR2 reads SNEGSKA (reference sequence).

This clonotype was recorded many times. The chain carries TRBV6-5 and TRBJ2-7; D gene uncertain. Germline CDR1 and CDR2: MNHEY and SVGAGI. V dropped 6 bases and J dropped 5 bases, with 17 bases sitting between them. CDR3 length equals 14 residues. CDR3 nucleotide sequence: TGTGCCAGCAGATACCCGAGTGGGTCTCACGAGCAGTACTTC. It codes for CASRYPSGSHEQYF.